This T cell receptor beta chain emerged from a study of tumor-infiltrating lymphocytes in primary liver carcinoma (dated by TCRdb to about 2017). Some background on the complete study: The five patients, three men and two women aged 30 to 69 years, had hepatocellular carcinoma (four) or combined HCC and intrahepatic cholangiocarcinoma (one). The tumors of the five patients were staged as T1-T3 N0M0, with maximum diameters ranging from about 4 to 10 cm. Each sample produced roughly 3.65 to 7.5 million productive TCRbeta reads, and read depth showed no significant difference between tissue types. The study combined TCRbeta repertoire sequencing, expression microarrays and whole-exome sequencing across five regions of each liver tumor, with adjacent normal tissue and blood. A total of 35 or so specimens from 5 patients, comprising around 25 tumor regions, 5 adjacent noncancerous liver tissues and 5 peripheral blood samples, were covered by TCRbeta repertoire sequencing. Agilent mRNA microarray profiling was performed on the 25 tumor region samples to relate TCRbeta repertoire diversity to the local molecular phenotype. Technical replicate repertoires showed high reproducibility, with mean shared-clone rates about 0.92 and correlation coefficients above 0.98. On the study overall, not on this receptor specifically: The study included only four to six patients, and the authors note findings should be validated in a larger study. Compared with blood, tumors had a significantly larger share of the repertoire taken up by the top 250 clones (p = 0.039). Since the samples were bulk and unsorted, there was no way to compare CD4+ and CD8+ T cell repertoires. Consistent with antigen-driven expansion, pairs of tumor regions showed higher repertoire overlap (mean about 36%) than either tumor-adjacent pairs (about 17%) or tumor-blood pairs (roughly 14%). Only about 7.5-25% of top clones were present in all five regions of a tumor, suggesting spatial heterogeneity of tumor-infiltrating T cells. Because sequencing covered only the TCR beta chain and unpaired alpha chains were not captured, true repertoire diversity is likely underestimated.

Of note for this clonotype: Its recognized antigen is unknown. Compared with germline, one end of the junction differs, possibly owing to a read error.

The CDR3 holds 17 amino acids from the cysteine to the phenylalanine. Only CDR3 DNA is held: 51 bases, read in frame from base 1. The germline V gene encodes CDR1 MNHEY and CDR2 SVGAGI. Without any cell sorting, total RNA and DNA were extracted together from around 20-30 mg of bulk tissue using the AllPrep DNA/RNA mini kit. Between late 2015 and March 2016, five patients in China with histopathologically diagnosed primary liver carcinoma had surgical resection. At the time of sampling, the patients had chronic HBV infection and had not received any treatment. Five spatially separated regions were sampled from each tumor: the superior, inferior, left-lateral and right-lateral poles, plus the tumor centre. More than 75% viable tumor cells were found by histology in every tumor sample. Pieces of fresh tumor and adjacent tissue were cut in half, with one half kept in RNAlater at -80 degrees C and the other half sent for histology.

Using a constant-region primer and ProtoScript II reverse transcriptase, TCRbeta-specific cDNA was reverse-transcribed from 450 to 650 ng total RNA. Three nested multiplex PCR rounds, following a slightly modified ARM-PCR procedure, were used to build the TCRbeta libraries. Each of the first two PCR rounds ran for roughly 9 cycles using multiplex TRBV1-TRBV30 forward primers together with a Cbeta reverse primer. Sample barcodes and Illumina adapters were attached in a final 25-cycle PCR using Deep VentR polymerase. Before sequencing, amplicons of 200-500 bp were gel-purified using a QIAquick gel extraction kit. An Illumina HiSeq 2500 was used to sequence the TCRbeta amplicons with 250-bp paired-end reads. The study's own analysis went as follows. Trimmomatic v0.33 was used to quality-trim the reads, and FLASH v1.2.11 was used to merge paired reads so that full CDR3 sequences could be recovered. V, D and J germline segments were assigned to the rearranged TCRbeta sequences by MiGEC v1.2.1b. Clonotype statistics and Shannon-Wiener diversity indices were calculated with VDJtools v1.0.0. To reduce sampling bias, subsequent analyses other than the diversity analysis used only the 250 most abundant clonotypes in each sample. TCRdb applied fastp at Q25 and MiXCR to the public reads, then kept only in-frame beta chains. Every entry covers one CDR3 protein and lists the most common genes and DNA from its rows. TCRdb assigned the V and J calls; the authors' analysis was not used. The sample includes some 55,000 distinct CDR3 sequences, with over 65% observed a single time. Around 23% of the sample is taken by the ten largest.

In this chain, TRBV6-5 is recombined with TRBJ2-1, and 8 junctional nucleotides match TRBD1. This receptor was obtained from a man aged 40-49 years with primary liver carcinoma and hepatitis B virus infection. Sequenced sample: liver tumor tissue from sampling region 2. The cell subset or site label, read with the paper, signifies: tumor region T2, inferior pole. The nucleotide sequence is TGTGCCAGCAGTCCCCTCACTCCAGGACAGGGCTACGATGAGCAGTTCTTC. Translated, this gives CASSPLTPGQGYDEQFF.